The 8 T cell receptor beta chains in this list originate from one sample, sequenced in a study of shared T cell receptors in the human thymus. The repertoire was sequenced with immunoSEQ multiplex PCR; TCRdb's copy has only in-frame clones and lacks some. The sample lists fewer than 700,000 clones, 70% to 90% seen once, with 0.008% to 0.011% in the top ten. These sequences were also reported in another study, on human thymus T cells.

Sequencing used thymocytes. These TCRs come from a boy in the first two years of life with a congenital heart defect.

This chain connects TRBV4-3 to TRBJ2-2; 8 bases agree with TRBD2. J lost 6 bases, V lost 0 bases, and 15 bases had no gene match. The germline gives CDR1 LGHNA, CDR2 YSLEER. The CDR3 has 19 amino acids. The CDR3 DNA reads TGCGCCAGCAGCCAAGATTTAGAGGGACTAGTACTAGATCCCGGGGAGCTGTTTTTT. Its protein product is CASSQDLEGLVLDPGELFF.

This rearrangement joins TRBV13 to TRBJ2-3; D is unresolved. The CDR3 is made up of 18 amino acids. CDR1 is PRHDT and CDR2 is FYEKMQ in the germline V gene (reference sequence). V dropped 6 bases and J dropped 2 bases, with 24 bases sitting between them. The CDR3 DNA reads TGTGCCAGCAGGCTCTCGGGTCCCGCCAGCCCAAACACAGATACGCAGTATTTT. Encoded protein: CASRLSGPASPNTDTQYF.

This clone was detected only a few times. The chain has TRBV4-3 and TRBJ2-1, with a weak D call TRBD2 (6 bases). The germline gives CDR1 LGHNA, CDR2 YSLEER. This CDR3 spans 18 amino acids. Trimming shortened V by 2 bases and J by 5 bases, and 22 bases separated the two germline ends. DNA for the CDR3: TGCGCCAGCAGCCAAAATCGGGGGTGGCTAGCGCGAGACAATGAGCAGTTCTTC. This sequence encodes CASSQNRGWLARDNEQFF.

The chain joins TRBV28 to TRBJ2-2; possible D gene TRBD2, 6 bases. This CDR3 is 13 amino acids long. Germline lookup yields CDR1 MDHEN and CDR2 SYDVKM. V shed 6 bases and J shed 6 bases, with 11 bases lying between them. In DNA, the CDR3 is TGTGCCAGCAGCTTACGGAGGGCCGGGGAGCTGTTTTTT. This translates into CASSLRRAGELFF.

The chain recombines TRBV21-1 with TRBJ2-5; the table's D call, TRBD2, was not checked against the DNA. TRBV21-1 is a known pseudogene. The CDR3 runs 17 residues. The chain's CDR3 is CASSKGGTSGKGETQYF. CDR3 sequence (DNA): TGTGCCAGCAGCAAAGGGGGGACTAGCGGAAAAGGGGAGACCCAGTACTTC.

This chain uses TRBV4-3 with TRBJ2-3; 7 nucleotides line up with TRBD1. The germline CDR1 and CDR2 sequences are LGHNA and YSLEER. The trim removed 0 bases at V and 3 bases at J, leaving 6 bases unmatched. The CDR3 contains 16 residues. CDR3 sequence: CASSQDGTDKTDTQYF. CDR3 sequence (DNA): TGCGCCAGCAGCCAAGATGGGACAGATAAAACAGATACGCAGTATTTT.

The chain couples TRBV4-2 to TRBJ2-7; TRBD1 matches 7 bases. This CDR3 region has 16 residues. Germline V gene lookup returns CDR1 LGHNA and CDR2 YNFKEQ. The trim removed 1 base at V and 4 bases at J, leaving 10 bases unmatched. CDR3 sequence (DNA): TGTGCCAGCAGCCAAGTTAAAGGGGGCGTCGAATACGAGCAGTACTTC. Its translation is CASSQVKGGVEYEQYF.

As to this clone: A read error may produce the germline difference seen at one junction end. The rearrangement links TRBV7-2 to TRBJ1-2, with D perhaps TRBD1 (6 bases). This CDR3 contains 13 residues. Germline lookup yields CDR1 SGHTA and CDR2 FQGNSA. The CDR3 coding sequence is TGTGCCAGCAGCTTAGAAGGGGGAGAGGGGCCGCTCTTC. Translated: CASSLEGGEGPLF.